A selection of T cell receptor beta chains follows, all from one sample in a study of PD-1 blockade in classical Hodgkin lymphoma. Generated by immunoSEQ multiplex PCR, the TCRdb table keeps only in-frame clones and is missing some. Here the sample spans 45,000 to 60,000 clones, approximately 91% being singletons. The material sequenced was peripheral blood mononuclear cells (PBMCs). These receptors all come from a human donor with classical Hodgkin lymphoma. Each CDR3 is given with its conserved first and last residue. The order of the fields is V gene, J gene, clone size, D gene, CDR3 DNA, CDR3 protein. D genes are given only for firm matches. Not all rows give a size; the values are once, few, many and, for expanded clones, a class.

TRBV15	TRBJ1-1	.	.	TGTGCCACCAGCAGTACCGGTCCGTTTGAAGCTTTCTTT	CATSSTGPFEAFF
TRBV10-1	TRBJ2-1	.	.	TGCGCCAGCAGTGAGTCTCCTTATGCCAATGAGCAGTTCTTC	CASSESPYANEQFF
TRBV28	TRBJ1-2	.	TRBD1	TGTGCCAGCAGTACACCAACTCTCCTGACAGGGTTAGGCTACACCTTC	CASSTPTLLTGLGYTF
TRBV19	TRBJ2-5	.	TRBD2	TGTGCCAGTAGCGCAAGCGGGGAGGCATATGAGACCCAGTACTTC	CASSASGEAYETQYF
TRBV15	TRBJ2-3	.	TRBD1	TGTGCGACCGGGACAGGGTTCACAGATACGCAGTATTTT	CATGTGFTDTQYF
TRBV2	TRBJ2-2	few	.	TGTGCCAGCAGTGCGGCTAGTAGGGTGTTTTTT	CASSAASRVFF
TRBV18	TRBJ2-1	.	TRBD1	TGTGCCAGCTCACCGCAACAGGGGACCTACAATGAGCAGTTCTTC	CASSPQQGTYNEQFF
TRBV4-2	TRBJ1-2	.	.	TGTGCCAGCAGCCAAGAGGCAGGGGTCGGTGGCTACACCTTC	CASSQEAGVGGYTF
TRBV7-3	TRBJ1-2	.	.	TGTGCCAGCAGCTCGGGAGGTACAGGCTACACCTTC	CASSSGGTGYTF
TRBV7-9	TRBJ1-2	.	TRBD1	TGTGCCAGCAGCTCCGGACAGGCTAACTATGGCTACACCTTC	CASSSGQANYGYTF
TRBV14	TRBJ2-1	.	TRBD2	TGTGCCAGCAGCCAAGCAGCGGGAGGAGGTGAGCAGTTCTTC	CASSQAAGGGEQFF
TRBV5-6	TRBJ2-5	.	TRBD1	TGTGCCAGCAGCGGGACAGACCAAGAGACCCAGTACTTC	CASSGTDQETQYF
TRBV5-1	TRBJ1-1	.	.	TGCGCCAGCAGCTTGGATCAAAAGGACACTGAAGCTTTCTTT	CASSLDQKDTEAFF
TRBV27	TRBJ1-1	once	.	TGTGCCAGCAGTCGGACAAGGGGAACTGAAGCTTTCTTT	CASSRTRGTEAFF
TRBV5-1	TRBJ2-1	.	.	TGCGCCAGCAGCGTTCCGGGACCCCTCTACAATGAGCAGTTCTTC	CASSVPGPLYNEQFF
TRBV5-8	TRBJ1-2	once	TRBD1	TGTGCCAGCAGCTACGACAGGGGTCCCTATGGCTACACCTTC	CASSYDRGPYGYTF
TRBV30	TRBJ1-5	once	TRBD1	TGTGCCTCCTCGGACAGGGGATATCAGCCCCAGCATTTT	CASSDRGYQPQHF
TRBV5-5	TRBJ2-7	.	.	TGTGCCAGCAGCAGCCGAGGGACGGATAGCTCCTACGAGCAGTACTTC	CASSSRGTDSSYEQYF
TRBV4-1	TRBJ2-7	.	TRBD1	TGCGCCAGCAGCCAACTGACGATGGACAGGGCCCACGAGCAGTACTTC	CASSQLTMDRAHEQYF
TRBV6-1	TRBJ1-5	.	.	TGTGCCAGCAGACAAGCTGGTAACCAGCATTTT	CASRQAGNQHF
TRBV28	TRBJ1-1	.	.	TGTGCCAGCATCCCGGGGGGGGCTAACACTGAAGCTTTCTTT	CASIPGGANTEAFF
TRBV2	TRBJ1-5	once	.	TGTGCCAGCAGATTAGGGAGGGCAAGCAATCAGCCCCAGCATTTT	CASRLGRASNQPQHF
TRBV6-1	TRBJ1-3	once	.	TGTGCCAGCAACGATGGGGTGAGCTCTGGAAACACCATATATTTT	CASNDGVSSGNTIYF
TRBV19	TRBJ2-5	.	.	TGTGCCAGTAGACAGGGTCTCGAGACCCAGTACTTC	CASRQGLETQYF
TRBV7-3	TRBJ2-1	.	TRBD2	TGTGCCAGCAGCGATTTCAGCGGGGACAATGAGCAGTTCTTC	CASSDFSGDNEQFF
TRBV5-1	TRBJ2-1	.	TRBD2	TGCGCCAGCAGTTGGGGCGGGGGGATCAATGAGCAGTTCTTC	CASSWGGGINEQFF
TRBV6-5	TRBJ1-2	.	.	TGTGCCAGCAGTTGGATCTCCGGGACATCTAACTATGGCTACACCTTC	CASSWISGTSNYGYTF
TRBV5-8	TRBJ2-5	.	TRBD1	TGTGCCAGCAGCTTGGGGACAGGGGCGAAAGAGACCCAGTACTTC	CASSLGTGAKETQYF
TRBV9	TRBJ2-5	.	.	TGTGCCAGCAGCGTAGCCGGGAAAGAGACCCAGTACTTC	CASSVAGKETQYF
TRBV9	TRBJ2-1	once	.	TGTGCCAGCAGCGTGGAACCTGGCTCCTACAATGAGCAGTTCTTC	CASSVEPGSYNEQFF
TRBV28	TRBJ2-5	.	.	TGTGCCAGCGAGGGGTCCGCCGAGACCCAGTACTTC	CASEGSAETQYF
TRBV12-5	TRBJ2-5	.	TRBD1	TGTGCTAGTGGTTTGGCCTTAGGACAGGGGGCCCGAGAGACCCAGTACTTC	CASGLALGQGARETQYF
TRBV5-1	TRBJ2-5	.	.	TGCGCCAGCAGCTTGGGTCGGGACGCATGGTACCAAGAGACCCAGTACTTC	CASSLGRDAWYQETQYF
TRBV6-1	TRBJ2-1	.	.	TGTGCCCTTGAGGGGACTTTGACCTACAATGAGCAGTTCTTC	CALEGTLTYNEQFF
TRBV2	TRBJ2-3	.	.	TGTGCCAGCAGTCTGAGGATCGATACGCAGTATTTT	CASSLRIDTQYF
TRBV5-6	TRBJ2-3	.	.	TGTGCCAGCAGCTTCACGGCGGGAGATACGCAGTATTTT	CASSFTAGDTQYF
TRBV11-2	TRBJ2-2	.	.	TGTGCCAGCAGCTTAGGGATAAACACCGGGGAGCTGTTTTTT	CASSLGINTGELFF
TRBV19	TRBJ1-1	.	.	TGTGCCAGTAGTAAGCCCTGGGCCGGGAGATGGGAAGCTTTCTTT	CASSKPWAGRWEAFF
TRBV28	TRBJ1-2	.	TRBD1	TGTGCCAGCAGTTCGACAGGGGATCCACGGCGGAACTATGGCTACACCTTC	CASSSTGDPRRNYGYTF
TRBV19	TRBJ2-7	few	TRBD2	TGTGCCAGTAGCCCTCGGGGGGGCAGGGTGGCGTCCTACGAGCAGTACTTC	CASSPRGGRVASYEQYF
TRBV19	TRBJ2-1	.	TRBD2	TGTGCCAGTAGTATCGACAGCGGGGCCAAGTACAATGAGCAGTTCTTC	CASSIDSGAKYNEQFF
TRBV6-1	TRBJ1-1	.	.	TGTGCCAGCAGTCCCCGGGTCGCCGCTGAAGCTTTCTTT	CASSPRVAAEAFF
TRBV10-1	TRBJ2-5	.	TRBD1	TGCGCCAGCAGTGGGGACAGGGAAGAGACCCAGTACTTC	CASSGDREETQYF
TRBV18	TRBJ1-6	.	.	TGTGCCAGCTCACCACAGGGGGCCTATAATTCACCCCTCCACTTT	CASSPQGAYNSPLHF
TRBV2	TRBJ1-1	.	TRBD1	TGTGCCATCCGTTTGACAGGGTTCGGCACTGAAGCTTTCTTT	CAIRLTGFGTEAFF
TRBV5-1	TRBJ2-3	once	TRBD2	TGCGCCAGCAGCGCCCGGACTAGCGGGGCAGATACGCAGTATTTT	CASSARTSGADTQYF
TRBV11-1	TRBJ2-3	.	TRBD1	TGTGCCAGCAGCTTCGATGGACAGGGGGGTACAGATACGCAGTATTTT	CASSFDGQGGTDTQYF
TRBV7-9	TRBJ2-2	.	.	TGTGCCAGCAGCTTGGGGGCGACGAACACCGGGGAGCTGTTTTTT	CASSLGATNTGELFF
TRBV2	TRBJ2-2	.	TRBD2	TGTGCCAGCAGTGTGGGGGGGTCCGGGGAGCTGTTTTTT	CASSVGGSGELFF
TRBV15	TRBJ2-1	.	TRBD2	TGTGCCACCAGCAGAGTTATAGCGGGAGGCAATGAGCAGTTCTTC	CATSRVIAGGNEQFF
TRBV11-2	TRBJ1-2	.	.	TGTGCCAGCAGCTTAGACGGGAACTATGGCTACACCTTC	CASSLDGNYGYTF
TRBV9	TRBJ2-5	.	.	TGTGCCAGCAGCTCCGATGGTAGGAGGGAGACCCAGTACTTC	CASSSDGRRETQYF
TRBV7-5	TRBJ2-1	.	.	TGTGCCAGAAGCTTTGTGCGGGAGGGGATCAATGAGCAGTTCTTC	CARSFVREGINEQFF
TRBV27	TRBJ1-1	.	.	TGTGCCAGCAGTTCCTCCCCGACGGTGAACACTGAAGCTTTCTTT	CASSSSPTVNTEAFF
TRBV7-9	TRBJ2-1	once	.	TGTGCCAGCAGCTTATGGGGTGGGACGACCAACCGGGGAGAGCAGTTCTTC	CASSLWGGTTNRGEQFF